This T cell receptor (beta chain) comes out of a study of tumor-infiltrating lymphocytes in primary liver carcinoma (dated 2017 in TCRdb). As for the study more broadly: Of the five patients (three men and two women, aged 30 to 69 years), four had hepatocellular carcinoma and one had combined HCC and intrahepatic cholangiocarcinoma. Tumors of the five patients were stage T1-T3 N0M0 with maximum diameters of 4.2 to 10 cm. Each sample produced about 3.5 to 7.13 million productive TCRbeta reads, and read depth showed no significant difference between tissue types. The study combined TCRbeta repertoire sequencing, expression microarrays and whole-exome sequencing across five regions of each liver tumor, with adjacent normal tissue and blood. A total of roughly 35 specimens from 5 patients, comprising 25 or so tumor regions, 5 adjacent noncancerous liver tissues and 5 peripheral blood samples, were covered by TCRbeta repertoire sequencing. To link TCRbeta repertoire diversity with the local molecular phenotype, the roughly 25 tumor region samples were profiled using Agilent mRNA microarrays. Reproducibility between technical replicate repertoires was high, with correlation coefficients above 0.95 and mean shared-clone rates approximately 0.9. General study outcomes and caveats: Only the TCR beta chain was sequenced, so true repertoire diversity is likely underestimated because unpaired alpha chains were not captured. With just 4 or 5 patients in the study, the authors point out that the findings should be validated in a larger study. The top 250 clones made up a significantly larger repertoire fraction in tumors than in blood (p = 0.039). Repertoire overlap was found to be higher between tumor regions (mean about 35%) than between tumor-adjacent (around 17%) or tumor-blood (approximately 15%) pairs, consistent with antigen-driven expansion. Only about 7-24% of top clones were present in all five regions of a tumor, suggesting spatial heterogeneity of tumor-infiltrating T cells. Because the samples were bulk and unsorted, CD4+ and CD8+ T cell repertoires could not be compared.

CDR1 and CDR2, looked up from the germline V gene, are MNHEY and SVGAGI. The CDR3 goes from the cysteine to the phenylalanine over 13 residues. Only the CDR3 region is kept as DNA, spanning 39 bases read in frame from base 1. This clonotype was counted a single time. Its antigen is currently not known. One end of the junction fails to match germline, which may point to a read error. Total RNA and DNA were co-extracted from around 20-30 mg of bulk tissue with the AllPrep DNA/RNA mini kit, without cell sorting. Surgical resection was performed in China between 2015 and March 2016 on a few patients with histopathologically diagnosed primary liver carcinoma. At the time of sampling, the patients were treatment-naive and had chronic HBV infection. Each tumor was sampled at five spatially separated regions: the tumor centre plus the superior, inferior, left-lateral and right-lateral poles. More than 85% viable tumor cells were found by histology in every tumor sample. Fresh tumor and adjacent tissue pieces were bisected, with one half stored in RNAlater at -80 degrees C and the other half sent for histology.

Starting from about 500 ng total RNA, TCRbeta-specific cDNA was produced by reverse transcription with a constant-region primer and ProtoScript II reverse transcriptase. The TCRbeta libraries were prepared through three rounds of nested multiplex PCR following a slightly modified ARM-PCR procedure. Each of the first two PCR rounds ran for 9 to 10 cycles using multiplex TRBV1-TRBV30 forward primers together with a Cbeta reverse primer. Sample barcodes and Illumina adapters were added in a final 25-cycle PCR using Deep VentR polymerase. Before sequencing, amplicons of 200-500 bp were purified from gel using a QIAquick gel extraction kit. The TCRbeta amplicons were sequenced with 250-bp paired-end reads on an Illumina HiSeq 2500. As for how the authors treated the data: To recover full CDR3 sequences, reads were quality-trimmed using Trimmomatic v0.33 and paired reads were then merged using FLASH v1.2.11. V, D and J germline segments were assigned to the rearranged TCRbeta sequences by MiGEC v1.2.1b. VDJtools v1.0.0 computed clonotype statistics and Shannon-Wiener diversity indices. To reduce sampling bias, subsequent analyses other than the diversity analysis used only the 250 most abundant clonotypes in each sample. TCRdb reworked the public reads: Q25 trimming with fastp, MiXCR clone assembly, productive beta chains retained. Rows merge per CDR3 protein into single entries with the most common DNA and genes. TCRdb assigned the V and J calls; the authors' analysis was not used. For this sample there are roughly 120,000 distinct CDR3 sequences; 55% to 65% appear just once. The ten largest clones add up to around 9% of the sample.

The sequence links TRBV6-5 to TRBJ2-7, with the identity of the D gene unclear. This receptor was identified in a woman aged 60 to 75 with primary liver carcinoma and hepatitis B virus infection. Sample: liver tumor tissue from sampling region 1. In light of the paper, this sample's cell subset or site label describes: tumor region T1, superior pole. CDR3 protein: CAGSYRLNNEQYF. The DNA reads TGTGCCGGCAGTTACCGACTGAACAACGAGCAGTACTTC.